This T cell receptor beta chain was sequenced for a study of Ad26.COV2.S vaccination and SARS-CoV-2 variants. Study-level background: The donor was enrolled in the Ad26.COV2.S arm of the COV1001 trial. Broader study findings: Total T cell responses may have been underestimated by the TCR breadth and depth analyses. Vaccine recipients had higher spike-specific TCR breadth than placebo recipients.

The protocol was immunoSEQ multiplex PCR, while the TCRdb copy is restricted to in-frame clones and leaves out a portion. The profile shows 400,000 to 450,000 clones, 90% of them singletons. With respect to this clone: Its antigen is unknown.

The CDR3 has 13 amino acids. With 3 bases clipped from V and 8 bases from J, the junction kept 6 bases outside the gene matches. Treatment given: about 20 received Ad26.COV2.S at low or high dose, single or two shots; roughly five received placebo; per-sample allocation not given. Collection of samples fell on day 63 after the first vaccine or placebo injection. The receptor comes from a person aged 18 to 59 who received the Ad26.COV2.S COVID-19 vaccine or a placebo. The chain is built from TRBV12-3 or TRBV12-4 and TRBJ1-2; 7 nucleotides line up with TRBD1. The sample consisted of peripheral blood, taken in a trial of Ad26.COV2.S vaccine versus placebo. Here the CDR3 reads CASSFSGGGGYTF. In DNA, the CDR3 is TGTGCCAGCAGTTTCTCAGGGGGGGGAGGCTACACCTTC.